These T cell receptor beta chains were read from a single sample in a study of PD-1 blockade in classical Hodgkin lymphoma. Sequencing used immunoSEQ multiplex PCR; TCRdb keeps in-frame clones, though not all of them. Among tens of thousands of clones listed, over 65% were seen once. The sample in question was peripheral blood mononuclear cells (PBMCs), obtained before the second cycle of nivolumab. The receptors come from a human donor with classical Hodgkin lymphoma. Each CDR3 is given with its conserved first and last residue. D genes are given only for firm matches. Only part of the rows carry a size: once, few, many, or a class if the clone is expanded.

TRBJ2-3	TRBV29-1	-	-	CSVRASDTDTQYF	TGCAGCGTCCGGGCCAGCGACACAGATACGCAGTATTTT
TRBJ2-5	TRBV30	-	TRBD1	CAWSVSDRLVETQYF	TGTGCCTGGAGTGTTTCGGACAGGCTGGTAGAGACCCAGTACTTC
TRBJ1-2	TRBV11-2	few	-	CASSLVGQAGYTF	TGTGCCAGCAGCTTAGTGGGGCAGGCTGGCTACACCTTC
TRBJ2-5	TRBV19	-	-	CASSIDRQETQYF	TGTGCCAGTAGTATCGATCGCCAAGAGACCCAGTACTTC
TRBJ1-1	TRBV7-6	-	-	CASSSTGSPEAFF	TGTGCCAGCAGCTCTACAGGGTCCCCTGAAGCTTTCTTT
TRBJ2-3	TRBV9	-	TRBD1	CASSAQGQTRTDTQYF	TGTGCCAGCAGCGCCCAGGGACAGACCCGCACAGATACGCAGTATTTT
TRBJ2-7	TRBV27	-	-	CASSFGHPNIYEQYF	TGTGCCAGCAGTTTCGGGCACCCGAACATTTACGAGCAGTACTTC
TRBJ1-3	TRBV18	-	-	CASSPGPLYGIFSGNTIYF	TGTGCCAGCTCACCGGGCCCGTTATACGGGATATTCTCTGGAAACACCATATATTTT
TRBJ2-3	TRBV7-8	-	TRBD2	CASSLVLAGGTDTQYF	TGTGCCAGCAGCTTAGTACTAGCGGGGGGCACAGATACGCAGTATTTT
TRBJ1-2	TRBV15	few	TRBD1	CATSLDREYYGYTF	TGTGCCACCAGCCTGGACAGGGAGTACTATGGCTACACCTTC
TRBJ2-3	TRBV5-1	-	-	CASSSTGFYTDTQYF	TGCGCCAGCAGCTCCACCGGGTTCTACACAGATACGCAGTATTTT
TRBJ1-6	TRBV10-1	-	-	CASSESGDGSPLHF	TGCGCCAGCAGTGAGTCAGGGGATGGTTCACCCCTCCACTTT
TRBJ1-1	TRBV25-1	few	TRBD1	CASSVGQGLNTEAFF	TGTGCCAGCAGTGTCGGACAGGGCTTGAACACTGAAGCTTTCTTT
TRBJ2-7	TRBV5-1	few	TRBD1	CASSLFQGAREQYF	TGCGCCAGCAGCTTGTTCCAGGGGGCCAGGGAGCAGTACTTC
TRBJ2-3	TRBV11-2	-	TRBD1	CASSPRTGSGTDTQYF	TGTGCCAGCAGCCCCCGGACAGGGTCGGGGACAGATACGCAGTATTTT
TRBJ1-6	TRBV2	few	-	CASSEVGEAESPLHF	TGTGCCAGCAGTGAGGTGGGGGAGGCGGAATCACCCCTCCACTTT
TRBJ1-3	TRBV4-3	-	-	CASSQGVVGNTIYF	TGCGCCAGCAGCCAAGGGGTGGTTGGAAACACCATATATTTT
TRBJ2-5	TRBV29-1	-	TRBD2	CSGGEGPRETQYF	TGCAGCGGTGGGGAGGGGCCGAGGGAGACCCAGTACTTC
TRBJ2-1	TRBV11-2	-	-	CASSFDNEQFF	TGTGCCAGCAGCTTCGACAATGAGCAGTTCTTC
TRBJ1-5	TRBV4-3	-	TRBD1	CASSQDRTGRQPQHF	TGCGCCAGCAGCCAAGATCGGACAGGGCGACAGCCCCAGCATTTT
TRBJ2-1	TRBV7-8	-	-	CASSLASHRAEQFF	TGTGCCAGCAGCTTAGCGTCGCACAGGGCTGAGCAGTTCTTC
TRBJ2-3	TRBV27	-	TRBD2	CASTTRLAGGEVSDTQYF	TGTGCCAGCACTACGAGACTAGCGGGGGGGGAGGTCTCAGATACGCAGTATTTT
TRBJ1-4	TRBV5-1	-	-	CASSLRGATNEKLFF	TGCGCCAGCAGCTTGCGGGGAGCAACTAATGAAAAACTGTTTTTT
TRBJ2-1	TRBV4-2	-	-	CASSPNPGGHRSYNEQFF	TGTGCCAGCAGCCCTAACCCTGGGGGGCACCGCTCCTACAATGAGCAGTTCTTC
TRBJ1-5	TRBV10-3	-	TRBD1	CATRDSNQPQHF	TGTGCCACGAGGGACAGTAATCAGCCCCAGCATTTT
TRBJ1-4	TRBV2	-	-	CASKAGATNEKLFF	TGTGCCAGCAAGGCAGGTGCAACTAATGAAAAACTGTTTTTT
TRBJ2-3	TRBV5-8	once	-	CASSLGGSVADTQYF	TGTGCCAGCAGCCTCGGGGGATCCGTGGCGGATACGCAGTATTTT
TRBJ2-3	TRBV19	-	-	CASSRVSTDTQYF	TGTGCCAGCTCGCGGGTCAGCACAGATACGCAGTATTTT
TRBJ1-1	TRBV4-3	-	-	CASSQDRMNTEAFF	TGCGCCAGCAGCCAAGACAGAATGAACACTGAAGCTTTCTTT
TRBJ2-1	TRBV7-8	-	-	CASSQQSVVDQFF	TGTGCCAGCAGCCAACAAAGCGTCGTAGATCAGTTCTTC
TRBJ2-1	TRBV7-2	-	TRBD2	CASLAGASSYNEQFF	TGTGCCAGCCTGGCGGGAGCCAGCTCCTACAATGAGCAGTTCTTC
TRBJ1-1	TRBV19	few	-	CASSISGGDTEAFF	TGTGCCAGTAGTATATCCGGGGGGGACACTGAAGCTTTCTTT
TRBJ2-3	TRBV9	-	TRBD2	CASSAGLAGGGDTQYF	TGTGCCAGCAGCGCGGGACTAGCGGGGGGAGGGGATACGCAGTATTTT
TRBJ2-1	TRBV9	-	TRBD2	CASSVEIAGGHEQFF	TGTGCCAGCAGCGTAGAAATAGCGGGGGGACATGAGCAGTTCTTC
TRBJ2-5	TRBV5-8	-	TRBD1	CASSQDRAETQYF	TGTGCCAGCAGCCAGGACAGGGCGGAGACCCAGTACTTC
TRBJ2-1	TRBV15	-	-	CATRAYNEQFF	TGTGCCACCAGGGCTTACAATGAGCAGTTCTTC
TRBJ1-1	TRBV9	-	-	CASSVRPTGGNTEAFF	TGTGCCAGCAGCGTAAGGCCGACTGGGGGGAACACTGAAGCTTTCTTT
TRBJ2-2	TRBV30	-	-	CAWSVLDNTGELFF	TGTGCCTGGAGTGTTCTAGATAACACCGGGGAGCTGTTTTTT
TRBJ1-4	TRBV19	-	-	CASSIRGDEKLFF	TGTGCCAGTAGTATCAGGGGAGATGAAAAACTGTTTTTT
TRBJ2-1	TRBV5-6	-	-	CASSLGGGTVYNEQFF	TGTGCCAGCAGCTTGGGTGGGGGGACAGTTTACAATGAGCAGTTCTTC
TRBJ1-6	TRBV5-4	few	TRBD1	CASSLARGQHSPLHF	TGTGCCAGCAGCTTGGCCAGGGGGCAGCATTCACCCCTCCACTTT
TRBJ2-1	TRBV18	-	-	CASSPGGGADNEQFF	TGTGCCAGCTCACCGGGAGGGGGCGCGGACAATGAGCAGTTCTTC
TRBJ1-5	TRBV4-3	-	TRBD1	CASSQGTDRGNQPQHF	TGCGCCAGCAGCCAAGGGACGGACAGGGGGAATCAGCCCCAGCATTTT
TRBJ1-4	TRBV6-1	-	-	CASNQGPATNEKLFF	TGTGCCAGTAACCAGGGGCCTGCAACTAATGAAAAACTGTTTTTT